A single sample gave rise to the 32 T cell receptor beta chains below, sequenced in a study of OX40 agonist ivuxolimab in advanced cancers. Library preparation employed the immunoSEQ multiplex PCR assay. TCRdb took this table from immuneACCESS and kept in-frame rearrangements with V and J called. Such tables lack part of the clones; where checked against another copy, unresolved V genes explain under half of the gap, and the rest is unexplained. This sample comprises some 58,000 clones, around 87% of them detected only once. The ten largest make up 12% to 15% of the sample. The source material was CD4+ or CD8+ T cells sorted from blood, sampled in a trial of the OX40 agonist ivuxolimab. These receptors were collected from an adult with an advanced solid tumor such as melanoma, head and neck, liver or kidney cancer.

The chain combines TRBV29-1 with TRBJ2-3; tentative D call: TRBD1 (6 bases). The CDR3 covers 14 residues. Germline V gives CDR1 SQVTM, CDR2 ANQGSEA. V lost 6 bases, J lost 3 bases, and 16 bases lay in between. The CDR3 bases are TGCAGCGTACAGGGTTTAGGGTCGACAGATACGCAGTATTTT. Translating gives CSVQGLGSTDTQYF.

The V gene is TRBV5-1, the J gene TRBJ2-7, with 9 bases matching TRBD2. This CDR3 region has 14 residues. CDR1 and CDR2 (germline): SGHRS, YFSETQ. V shed 1 base, J shed 4 bases, and the junction held 3 bases outside the gene matches. CDR3 amino acids: CASSLSGRRYEQYF. The CDR3 DNA reads TGCGCCAGCAGCTTGAGCGGGAGGAGGTACGAGCAGTACTTC.

The chain combines TRBV11-2 with TRBJ2-2; maybe TRBD1 (6 bases). The CDR3 is 16 residues long. Germline V gene sequence: CDR1 SGHAT, CDR2 FQNNGV. V was clipped by 0 bases and J by 4 bases, with 12 bases between them. The CDR3 bases are TGTGCCAGCAGCTTAGAATCACAGGGTCCCACCGGGGAGCTGTTTTTT. Translated, it gives CASSLESQGPTGELFF.

A single count supports this clone. The rearrangement uses TRBV10-3 and TRBJ2-1; 7 bases map to TRBD2. The CDR3 is 14 residues long. Germline-derived CDR1 and CDR2 are ENHRY and SYGVKD. The trim removed 6 bases at V and 2 bases at J, leaving 4 bases unmatched. The CDR3 nucleotides are TGTGCCATCAGAGGACTAGGACCCTACAATGAGCAGTTCTTC. It is translated as CAIRGLGPYNEQFF.

This sequence joins TRBV27 and TRBJ2-1; 13 bases align to TRBD2. V was pared by 5 bases and J by 0 bases, with 10 bases of the junction left unmatched. The CDR3 has 19 residues. Looked up from germline, CDR1 is MNHEY and CDR2 is SMNVEV (reference sequence). The CDR3 DNA reads TGTGCCAGCAGTACTGCGGGACTAGCGGGACCTAGCTCCTACAATGAGCAGTTCTTC. Encoded protein: CASSTAGLAGPSSYNEQFF.

The chain carries TRBV27 and TRBJ2-2; no reliable D call. Trimming took off 2 bases at V and 6 bases at J, with 16 bases between the two ends. Germline assignment: CDR1 MNHEY and CDR2 SMNVEV (reference sequence). The CDR3 totals 16 residues. Here the CDR3 DNA reads TGTGCCAGCAGTTTAGGGTACTACCCTAAGGCCGGGGAGCTGTTTTTT. Its translation is CASSLGYYPKAGELFF.

This chain links TRBV5-8 with TRBJ2-7, with D possibly matching TRBD1 (6 bases). V lost 4 bases and J lost 6, with 17 bases in between. The length of the CDR3 is 14 residues. CDR1 and CDR2 (germline): SGHTS, YDEGEE. The CDR3 spells CASSHRQGYTEQYF. Here the CDR3 DNA reads TGTGCCAGCAGCCACCGTCAGGGGTACACCGAGCAGTACTTC.

This clone appeared a single time. The gene calls are TRBV4-1 and TRBJ2-3, with 11 bases that match TRBD2. V gave up 1 base and J gave up 5 bases; unmatched junction bases: 8. This CDR3 region has 17 residues. CDR1 is MGHRA and CDR2 is YSYEKL in the germline V gene. The CDR3 loop reads CASSQASLAGGQDTQYF. The CDR3, as DNA: TGCGCCAGCAGCCAAGCCTCCCTAGCGGGAGGTCAAGATACGCAGTATTTT.

J is TRBJ2-2 and V is TRBV6-4; 11 nucleotides match TRBD2. The germline gives CDR1 MRHNA, CDR2 SNTAGT. CDR3 length equals 16 residues. The ends lost 5 bases at V and 4 bases at J; junction bases unmatched: 6. This CDR3 reads CASSPLAGGITGELFF. DNA for the CDR3: TGTGCCAGCAGTCCGTTAGCGGGAGGGATCACCGGGGAGCTGTTTTTT.

This clone was recorded only once. The rearrangement links TRBV5-1 to TRBJ2-1; 14 bases align to TRBD2. The CDR3 covers 17 residues. Germline V gives CDR1 SGHRS, CDR2 YFSETQ. The V segment lost 4 bases and the J segment 8 bases; nucleotides outside the gene matches: 11. CDR3 sequence reads: CASSPNPGTSGSDEQFF. Written as DNA, the CDR3 is TGCGCCAGCAGCCCAAATCCCGGGACTAGCGGGAGCGATGAGCAGTTCTTC.

The chain combines TRBV9 with TRBJ2-2; no definite D call. Germline V gene data show CDR1 as SGDLS and CDR2 as YYNGEE. V gave up 3 bases and J gave up 5 bases, with 11 bases separating them. The CDR3 has 14 residues. This CDR3 reads CASSGLGKTGELFF. The CDR3 DNA reads TGTGCCAGCAGCGGTTTAGGCAAGACCGGGGAGCTGTTTTTT.

The chain carries TRBV7-3 and TRBJ2-2; D uncertain. V shed 2 bases and J shed 4 bases, with 8 bases lying between them. The germline gives CDR1 SGHTA, CDR2 FQGTGA. The length of the CDR3 is 14 residues. The CDR3 loop is CASSLGTVTGELFF. The CDR3, as DNA: TGTGCCAGCAGCTTAGGCACTGTCACCGGGGAGCTGTTTTTT.

V usage is TRBV27 and J usage is TRBJ1-5, with a possible D match to TRBD1 (6 bases). Trimming removed 4 bases from V and 0 bases from J, with 16 bases in between. CDR3 length: 17 residues. From germline, CDR1 is MNHEY and CDR2 SMNVEV (reference sequence). The CDR3 nucleotides read TGTGCCAGCAGTTCCTCCTGGACAGCGTATAGCAATCAGCCCCAGCATTTT. This encodes CASSSSWTAYSNQPQHF.

The chain has TRBV6-5 and TRBJ1-1; no clear D. Trimming took off 2 bases at V and 4 bases at J, with 14 bases between the two ends. This CDR3 contains 15 residues. CDR1 and CDR2 (germline): MNHEY, SVGAGI. The DNA of the CDR3 is TGTGCCAGCAGTTACCTAACCCGGGGATCCACTGAAGCTTTCTTT. Translated: CASSYLTRGSTEAFF.

The chain recombines TRBV28 with TRBJ1-5, with D unclear. Trimming removed 7 bases at V and 4 bases at J, with 17 bases between. This CDR3 has 15 residues. Germline V gives CDR1 MDHEN, CDR2 SYDVKM. CDR3 sequence reads: CASTPRASLNQPQHF. CDR3 DNA sequence: TGTGCCAGCACCCCGAGGGCCAGCCTAAATCAGCCCCAGCATTTT.

In its sample, this clone was seen a few times. The chain recombines TRBV28 with TRBJ2-5; D unresolved. The length of the CDR3 is 14 residues. Trimming removed 6 bases from V and 0 bases from J, with 11 bases in between. Per the germline V gene, CDR1 is MDHEN and CDR2 is SYDVKM. The CDR3 nucleotides read TGTGCCAGCAGCCGGGCCGACCACCAAGAGACCCAGTACTTC. Amino acids: CASSRADHQETQYF. The whole variable domain, filled in from reference TRBV28 and TRBJ2-5, reads DVKVTQSSRYLVKRTGEKVFLECVQDMDHENMFWYRQDPGLGLRLIYFSYDVKMKEKGDIPEGYSVSREKKERFSLILESASTNQTSMYLCASSRADHQETQYFGPGTRLLVL.

The gene calls are TRBV7-2 and TRBJ1-2, with D hard to call. The CDR3 has 14 amino acids. V lost 1 base, J lost 8 bases, and 14 bases lay in between. Germline loops: CDR1 SGHTA, CDR2 FQGNSA. The CDR3 loop reads CASSLVGPDSGYTF. In DNA form, the CDR3 reads TGTGCCAGCAGCTTAGTTGGACCCGATAGCGGCTACACCTTC.

The chain uses TRBV9 and TRBJ2-1, with 9 bases lining up with TRBD1. The CDR3 spans 16 residues. Trimming at V came to 3 bases and at J to 7 bases, leaving 11 bases not matched to a gene. Germline-derived CDR1 and CDR2 are SGDLS and YYNGEE. CDR3 sequence (DNA): TGTGCCAGCAGCGGCCCGGGACAGGGCCACCCTAATGAGCAGTTCTTC. Protein sequence: CASSGPGQGHPNEQFF.

The chain joins TRBV18 to TRBJ1-2; 9 bases are shared with TRBD1. The CDR3 loop spans 16 amino acids. The trim removed 4 bases at V and 3 bases at J, leaving 9 bases unmatched. Germline V gives CDR1 KGHSH, CDR2 LQKENI. The CDR3 sequence: CASSLTQGQGDYGYTF. In DNA, the CDR3 is TGTGCCAGCTCACTAACACAGGGACAGGGAGACTATGGCTACACCTTC.

The genes are TRBV10-3 and TRBJ2-2, with D possibly called TRBD1 or TRBD2 (5 bases each). The V end lost 2 bases, the J end lost 8 bases, and 15 bases lay between the germline ends. CDR1 and CDR2 (germline): ENHRY, SYGVKD. The CDR3 has 15 residues. CDR3 DNA sequence: TGTGCCATCAGTGAGGGTTCGGGGCGAGGTGGGGAGCTGTTTTTT. It specifies CAISEGSGRGGELFF.

The chain joins TRBV19 to TRBJ1-1; D is possibly TRBD1 (6 bases). Germline CDR1 LNHDA, CDR2 SQIVND (reference sequence). The CDR3 runs to 14 residues. Deletions cut 9 bases from V and 1 base from J, with 15 bases between. The CDR3 DNA sequence: TGTGCCAGCGCCTCGGACAGACGGAACACTGAAGCTTTCTTT. Translation gives CASASDRRNTEAFF. Looking up the rest from reference TRBV19 and TRBJ1-1 gives the full variable domain: DGGITQSPKYLFRKEGQNVTLSCEQNLNHDAMYWYRQDPGQGLRLIYYSQIVNDFQKGDIAEGYSVSREKKESFPLTVTSAQKNPTAFYLCASASDRRNTEAFFGQGTRLTVV.

The chain uses TRBV11-2 and TRBJ2-3; TRBD2 matches 7 bases. V was pared by 4 bases and J by 2 bases, with 6 bases of the junction left unmatched. The CDR3 is 15 residues long. Germline V gives CDR1 SGHAT, CDR2 FQNNGV. The CDR3 DNA follows: TGTGCCAGCAGCTCCTCAGCGGGAACCACAGATACGCAGTATTTT. It is translated as CASSSSAGTTDTQYF.

This clone turned up a few times. This chain connects TRBV27 to TRBJ2-2; the match to TRBD1 covers 11 bases. With 3 bases clipped from V and 6 bases from J, the junction kept 3 bases outside the gene matches. The CDR3 has 15 amino acids. CDR1 is MNHEY, CDR2 SMNVEV, per germline (reference sequence). This CDR3 is CASSFGQGASGELFF. The CDR3 DNA is TGTGCCAGCAGTTTCGGACAGGGGGCGTCCGGGGAGCTGTTTTTT.

The V gene is TRBV11-3, the J gene TRBJ2-2; D is unresolved. Trimming left V 3 bases short and J 1 base short, with 6 bases between. This CDR3 is 14 amino acids long. Germline V lookup: CDR1 SGHNT, CDR2 YENEEA. CDR3 in DNA: TGTGCCAGCAGCTTGAGACAGAACACCGGGGAGCTGTTTTTT. Protein: CASSLRQNTGELFF.

The rearrangement joins TRBV28 to TRBJ1-2; D not certain. The length of the CDR3 is 14 residues. The V end was cut by 1 base, the J end by 0 bases, with 6 bases between. In germline, CDR1 is MDHEN, CDR2 SYDVKM. The CDR3 here is CASSLFGTNYGYTF. CDR3 nucleotides: TGTGCCAGCAGTTTATTCGGGACTAACTATGGCTACACCTTC.

This chain uses TRBV5-1 with TRBJ2-3; tentatively, D is TRBD1 or TRBD2 (5 bases each). From germline, CDR1 is SGHRS and CDR2 YFSETQ. The CDR3 consists of 13 residues. Trimming cost V 1 base and J 3 bases, with 6 bases left between them. Here the CDR3 DNA reads TGCGCCAGCAGCTTGTGGGGGACAGATACGCAGTATTTT. Its translation is CASSLWGTDTQYF.

The V gene is TRBV18, the J gene TRBJ2-1; 13 bases fit TRBD2. J was trimmed by 5 bases and V by 4 bases; bases with no gene match: 5. CDR1 and CDR2 (germline): KGHSH, LQKENI. CDR3 length equals 16 residues. The CDR3 DNA follows: TGTGCCAGCTCACGACTAGCGGGAGGAGGGGACAATGAGCAGTTCTTC. It encodes CASSRLAGGGDNEQFF.

This rearrangement joins TRBV7-9 to TRBJ1-1; no clear D. V was shortened by 7 bases and J by 4 bases, with 16 bases between the two germline ends. The CDR3 runs 14 residues. Per the germline V gene, CDR1 is SEHNR and CDR2 is FQNEAQ (reference sequence). CDR3 bases: TGTGCCAGCACCCCTGGGAGGTTCAGCACTGAAGCTTTCTTT. Amino acid sequence: CASTPGRFSTEAFF.

The chain carries TRBV2 and TRBJ2-1, with D maybe TRBD1 (5 bases). From germline, CDR1 is SNHLY and CDR2 FYNNEI. V was trimmed by 1 base and J by 2 bases, leaving 9 bases between them. The CDR3 runs 15 residues. CDR3 amino acids: CASSEEGSAYNEQFF. The CDR3 nucleotides read TGTGCCAGCAGTGAAGAGGGGTCCGCCTACAATGAGCAGTTCTTC.

This clone was seen just once. The chain carries TRBV7-8 and TRBJ2-5, with 11 nucleotides matching TRBD2. Germline CDR1 SGHVS, CDR2 FQNEAQ. The J segment lost 2 bases and the V segment lost 4 bases, leaving 3 bases of the junction unmatched. The CDR3 has 15 amino acids. CDR3 DNA: TGTGCCAGCAGCTACGGGACTAGCGGACAAGAGACCCAGTACTTC. Translated: CASSYGTSGQETQYF.

In its sample, this clone was seen a few times. The chain has TRBV6-5 and TRBJ1-3; unclear D gene. V shed 7 bases and J shed 4 bases, with 14 bases lying between them. CDR1 is MNHEY, CDR2 SVGAGI, per germline. The CDR3 sequence is 14 residues long. CDR3 in amino acids: CASMLNREGNTIYF. The CDR3 DNA is TGTGCCAGCATGCTTAACAGAGAGGGAAACACCATATATTTT.

The CDR3 is CASSLATSGRPRNEQFF. CDR3 in DNA: TGCGCCAGCAGCTTGGCTACTAGCGGGAGGCCCAGGAATGAGCAGTTCTTC. This chain links TRBV5-1 with TRBJ2-1; 12 bases are shared with TRBD2. J gave up 7 bases and V 0 bases, and 8 bases lay outside the gene matches. The CDR3 has 17 residues. CDR1 SGHRS and CDR2 YFSETQ come from the germline V gene.